Only a few counts were recorded for the clone carrying this T cell receptor beta chain. The CDR3 is made up of 20 amino acids. Germline assignment: CDR1 MDHEN and CDR2 SYDVKM. The V gene end was trimmed by 6 bases and the J gene end by 6 bases; junction bases not matched to a gene: 20. Measured with immunoSEQ multiplex PCR; TCRdb has only the in-frame clones, and not every one. Of some 82,000 clones in the sample, more than 65% were seen once. This entry belongs to a study of control samples from healthy donors and cancer patients. The TCR originated in a man aged 60-69 years with head and neck cancer. The chain joins TRBV28 to TRBJ2-1, with 13 bases matching TRBD2. The specimen sequenced was PBMCs. Here the CDR3 DNA reads TGTGCCAGCAGGAAACTCCTTGGACTAGCGGGAGCCGGGGGGGGCAATGAGCAGTTCTTC. Translation gives CASRKLLGLAGAGGGNEQFF.